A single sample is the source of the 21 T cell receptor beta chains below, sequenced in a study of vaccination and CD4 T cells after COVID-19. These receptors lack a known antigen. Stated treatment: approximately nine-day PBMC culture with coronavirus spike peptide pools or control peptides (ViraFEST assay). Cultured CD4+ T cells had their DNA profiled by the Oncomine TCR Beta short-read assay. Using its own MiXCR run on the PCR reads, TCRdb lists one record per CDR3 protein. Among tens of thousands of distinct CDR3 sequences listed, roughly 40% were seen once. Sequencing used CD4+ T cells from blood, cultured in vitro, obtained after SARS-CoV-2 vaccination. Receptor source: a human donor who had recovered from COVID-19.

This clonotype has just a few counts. The CDR3 loop is CATSDPTDTQYF. For the CDR3, the DNA is TGTGCCACCAGTGATCCTACAGATACGCAGTATTTT. The chain links TRBV24-1 to TRBJ2-3; D call uncertain. Germline values: CDR1 KGHDR, CDR2 SFDVKD. There are 12 residues in the CDR3. Trimming stripped 3 bases from V and 3 bases from J, with 3 bases between.

DNA of the CDR3: TGCAGTGCTAGAGATGGCGGGGGGACTGAAGCTTTCTTT. It codes for CSARDGGGTEAFF. V usage is TRBV20-1 and J usage is TRBJ1-1; the D gene is possibly TRBD1 (5 bases). Trimming removed 0 bases at V and 5 bases at J, with 10 bases between. Germline values: CDR1 DFQATT, CDR2 SNEGSKA (reference sequence). The CDR3 consists of 13 residues.

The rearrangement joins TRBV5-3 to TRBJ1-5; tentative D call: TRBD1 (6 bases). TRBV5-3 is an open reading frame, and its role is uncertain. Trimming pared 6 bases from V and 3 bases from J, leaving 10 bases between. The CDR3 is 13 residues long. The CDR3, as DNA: TGTGCCAGAATAGACAGGTACAATCAGCCCCAGCATTTT. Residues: CARIDRYNQPQHF.

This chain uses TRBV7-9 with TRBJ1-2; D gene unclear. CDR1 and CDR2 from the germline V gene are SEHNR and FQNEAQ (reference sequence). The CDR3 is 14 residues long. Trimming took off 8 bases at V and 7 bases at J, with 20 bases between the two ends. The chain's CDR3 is CASQEVLGSGGYTF. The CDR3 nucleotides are TGTGCCAGCCAAGAGGTCCTCGGGTCTGGTGGCTACACCTTC.

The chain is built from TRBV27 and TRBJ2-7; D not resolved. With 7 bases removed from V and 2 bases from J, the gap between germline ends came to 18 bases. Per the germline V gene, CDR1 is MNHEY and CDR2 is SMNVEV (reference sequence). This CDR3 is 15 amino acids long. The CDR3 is CASTRRADSTYEQYF. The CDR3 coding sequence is TGTGCCAGCACCAGAAGGGCGGATTCTACCTACGAGCAGTACTTC.

The CDR3, as DNA: TGTGCCAGCAGTTGGACAGGGAACACTGAAGCTTTCTTT. Translation gives CASSWTGNTEAFF. The rearrangement links TRBV28 to TRBJ1-1; TRBD1 agrees at 7 bases. J was trimmed by 1 base and V by 4 bases; bases with no gene match: 0. The CDR3 has 13 residues. Germline V gives CDR1 MDHEN, CDR2 SYDVKM.

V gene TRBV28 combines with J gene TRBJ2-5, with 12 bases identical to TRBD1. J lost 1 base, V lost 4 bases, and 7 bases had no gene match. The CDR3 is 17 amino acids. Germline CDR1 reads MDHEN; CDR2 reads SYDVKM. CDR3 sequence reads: CASSSGAGQGAQETQYF. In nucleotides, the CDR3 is TGTGCCAGCAGTTCGGGCGCGGGACAGGGGGCCCAAGAGACCCAGTACTTC.

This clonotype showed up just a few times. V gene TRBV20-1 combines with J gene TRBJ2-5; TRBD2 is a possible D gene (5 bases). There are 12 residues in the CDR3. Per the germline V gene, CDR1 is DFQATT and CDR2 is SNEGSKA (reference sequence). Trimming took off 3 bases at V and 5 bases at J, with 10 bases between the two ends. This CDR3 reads CSASPPGETQYF. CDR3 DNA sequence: TGCAGTGCTAGCCCCCCGGGGGAGACCCAGTACTTC.

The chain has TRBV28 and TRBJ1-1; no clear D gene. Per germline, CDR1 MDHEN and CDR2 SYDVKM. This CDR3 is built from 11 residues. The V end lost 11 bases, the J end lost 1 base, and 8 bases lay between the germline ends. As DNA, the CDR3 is TGTGCCGTCGTAGGGAACACTGAAGCTTTCTTT. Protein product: CAVVGNTEAFF.

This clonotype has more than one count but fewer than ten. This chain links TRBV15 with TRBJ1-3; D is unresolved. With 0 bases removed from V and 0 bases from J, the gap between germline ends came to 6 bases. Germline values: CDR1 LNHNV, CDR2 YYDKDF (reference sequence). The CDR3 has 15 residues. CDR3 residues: CATSRDGYSGNTIYF. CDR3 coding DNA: TGTGCCACCAGCAGAGACGGCTACTCTGGAAACACCATATATTTT.

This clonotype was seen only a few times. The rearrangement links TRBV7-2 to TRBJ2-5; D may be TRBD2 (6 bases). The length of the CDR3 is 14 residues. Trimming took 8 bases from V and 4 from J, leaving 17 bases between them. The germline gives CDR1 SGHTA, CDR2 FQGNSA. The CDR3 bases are TGTGCCAGCTCCCCTGGGGGTAGCGGAGAGACCCAGTACTTC. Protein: CASSPGGSGETQYF.

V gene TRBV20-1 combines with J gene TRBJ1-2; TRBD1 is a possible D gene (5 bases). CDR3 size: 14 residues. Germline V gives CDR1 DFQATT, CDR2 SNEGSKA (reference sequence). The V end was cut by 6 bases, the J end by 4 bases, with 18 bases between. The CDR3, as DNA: TGCAGTGCCATGGGGGATCTCGGCTCCTATGGCTACACCTTC. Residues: CSAMGDLGSYGYTF.

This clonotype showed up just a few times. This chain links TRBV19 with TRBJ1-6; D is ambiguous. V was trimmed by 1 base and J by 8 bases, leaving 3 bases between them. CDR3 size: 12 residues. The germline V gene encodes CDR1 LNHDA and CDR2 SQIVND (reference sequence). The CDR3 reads CASSIGDSPLHF. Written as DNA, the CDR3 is TGTGCCAGTAGTATAGGCGATTCACCCCTCCACTTT. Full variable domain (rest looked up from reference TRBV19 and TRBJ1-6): DGGITQSPKYLFRKEGQNVTLSCEQNLNHDAMYWYRQDPGQGLRLIYYSQIVNDFQKGDIAEGYSVSREKKESFPLTVTSAQKNPTAFYLCASSIGDSPLHFGNGTRLTVT.

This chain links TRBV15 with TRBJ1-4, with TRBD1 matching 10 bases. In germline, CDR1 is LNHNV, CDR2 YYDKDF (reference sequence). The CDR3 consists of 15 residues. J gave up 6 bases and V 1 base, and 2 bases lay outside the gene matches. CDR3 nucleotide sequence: TGTGCCACCAGCAGAGGTGACAGGGGGCATGAAAAACTGTTTTTT. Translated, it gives CATSRGDRGHEKLFF.

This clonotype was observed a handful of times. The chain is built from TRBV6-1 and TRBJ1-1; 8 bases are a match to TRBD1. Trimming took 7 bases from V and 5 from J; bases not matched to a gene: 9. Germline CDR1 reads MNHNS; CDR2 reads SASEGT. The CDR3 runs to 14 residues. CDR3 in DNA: TGTGCCAGCATTATTGACAGGGGTGGAACTGAAGCTTTCTTT. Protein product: CASIIDRGGTEAFF.

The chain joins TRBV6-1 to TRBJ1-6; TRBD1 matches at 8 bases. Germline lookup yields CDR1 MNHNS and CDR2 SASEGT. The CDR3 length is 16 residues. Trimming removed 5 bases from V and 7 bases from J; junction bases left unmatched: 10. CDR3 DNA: TGTGCCAGCAGTACACAGGGGGATCTTCGGAATTCACCCCTCCACTTT. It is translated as CASSTQGDLRNSPLHF.

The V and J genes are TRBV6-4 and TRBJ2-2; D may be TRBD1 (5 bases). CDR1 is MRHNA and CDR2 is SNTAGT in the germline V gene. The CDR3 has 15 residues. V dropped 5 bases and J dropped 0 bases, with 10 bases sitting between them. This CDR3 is CASSPLTANTGELFF. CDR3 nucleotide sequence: TGTGCCAGCAGTCCCCTGACAGCGAACACCGGGGAGCTGTTTTTT.

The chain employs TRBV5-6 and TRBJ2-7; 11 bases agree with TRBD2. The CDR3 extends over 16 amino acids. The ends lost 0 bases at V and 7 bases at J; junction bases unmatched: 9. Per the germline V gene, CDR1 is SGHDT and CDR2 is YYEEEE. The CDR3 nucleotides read TGTGCCAGCAGCTTGGTTATTCCTAGCGGGAGGAGTGAGCAGTACTTC. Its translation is CASSLVIPSGRSEQYF.

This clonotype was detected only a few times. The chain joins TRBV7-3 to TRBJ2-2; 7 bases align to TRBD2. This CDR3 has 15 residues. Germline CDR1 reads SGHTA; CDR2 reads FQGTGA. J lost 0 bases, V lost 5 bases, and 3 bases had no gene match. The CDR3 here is CASSKSGTNTGELFF. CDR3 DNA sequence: TGTGCCAGCAGCAAGAGCGGGACGAACACCGGGGAGCTGTTTTTT.

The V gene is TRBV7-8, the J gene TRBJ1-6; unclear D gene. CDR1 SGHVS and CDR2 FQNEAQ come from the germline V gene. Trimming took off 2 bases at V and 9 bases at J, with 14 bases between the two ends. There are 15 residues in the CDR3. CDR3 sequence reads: CASSLSRRDGSPLHF. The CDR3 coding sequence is TGTGCCAGCAGCTTATCCAGAAGAGATGGTTCACCCCTCCACTTT. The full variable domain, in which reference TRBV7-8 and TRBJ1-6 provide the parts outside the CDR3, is GAGVSQSPRYKVAKRGQDVALRCDPISGHVSLFWYQQALGQGPEFLTYFQNEAQLDKSGLPSDRFFAERPEGSVSTLKIQRTQQEDSAVYLCASSLSRRDGSPLHFGNGTRLTVT.

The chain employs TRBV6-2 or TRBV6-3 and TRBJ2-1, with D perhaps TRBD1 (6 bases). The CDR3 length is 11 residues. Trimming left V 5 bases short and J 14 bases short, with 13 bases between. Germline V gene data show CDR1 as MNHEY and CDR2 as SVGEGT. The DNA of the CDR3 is TGTGCCAGCAGTCAACAGGGCCTCGAGTTCTTC. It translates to CASSQQGLEFF.